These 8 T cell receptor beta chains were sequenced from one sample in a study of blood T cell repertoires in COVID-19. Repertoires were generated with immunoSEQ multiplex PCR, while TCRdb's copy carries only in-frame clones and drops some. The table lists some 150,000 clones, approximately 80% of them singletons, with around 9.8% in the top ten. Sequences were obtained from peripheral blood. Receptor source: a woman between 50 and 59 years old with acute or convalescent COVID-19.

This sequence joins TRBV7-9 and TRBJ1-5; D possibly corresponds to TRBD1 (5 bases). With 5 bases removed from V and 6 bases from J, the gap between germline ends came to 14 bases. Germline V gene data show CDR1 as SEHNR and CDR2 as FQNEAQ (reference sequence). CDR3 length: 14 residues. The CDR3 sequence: CASSQGTGGQPQHF. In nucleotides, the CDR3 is TGTGCCAGCAGCCAAGGGACCGGGGGTCAGCCCCAGCATTTT.

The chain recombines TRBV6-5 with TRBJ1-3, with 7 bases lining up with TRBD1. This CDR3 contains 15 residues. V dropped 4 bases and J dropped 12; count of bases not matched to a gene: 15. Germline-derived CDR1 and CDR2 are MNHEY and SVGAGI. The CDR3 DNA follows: TGTGCCAGCAGTTTACAGGGGAACCCCCTCTTGGACATATATTTT. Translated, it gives CASSLQGNPLLDIYF.

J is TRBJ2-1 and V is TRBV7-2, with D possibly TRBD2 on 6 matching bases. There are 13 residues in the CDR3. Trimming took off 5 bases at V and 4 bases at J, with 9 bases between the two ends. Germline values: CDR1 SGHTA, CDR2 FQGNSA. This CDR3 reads CASSIGGYNEQFF. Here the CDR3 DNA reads TGTGCCAGCAGCATCGGGGGATACAATGAGCAGTTCTTC.

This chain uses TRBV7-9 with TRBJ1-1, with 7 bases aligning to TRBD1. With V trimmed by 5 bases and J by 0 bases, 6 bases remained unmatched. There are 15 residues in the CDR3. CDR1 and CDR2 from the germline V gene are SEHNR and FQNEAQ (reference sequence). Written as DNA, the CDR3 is TGTGCCAGCAGCCCCTCCGGGACAGTGAACACTGAAGCTTTCTTT. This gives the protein CASSPSGTVNTEAFF. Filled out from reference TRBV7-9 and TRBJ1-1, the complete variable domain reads DTGVSQNPRHKITKRGQNVTFRCDPISEHNRLYWYRQTLGQGPEFLTYFQNEAQLEKSRLLSDRFSAERPKGSFSTLEIQRTEQGDSAMYLCASSPSGTVNTEAFFGQGTRLTVV.

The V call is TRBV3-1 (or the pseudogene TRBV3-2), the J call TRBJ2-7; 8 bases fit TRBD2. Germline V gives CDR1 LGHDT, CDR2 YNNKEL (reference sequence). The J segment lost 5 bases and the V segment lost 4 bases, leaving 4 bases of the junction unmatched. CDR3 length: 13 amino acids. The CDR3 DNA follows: TGTGCCAGCAGCCCCGGGACTAGAGACGAGCAGTACTTC. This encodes CASSPGTRDEQYF.

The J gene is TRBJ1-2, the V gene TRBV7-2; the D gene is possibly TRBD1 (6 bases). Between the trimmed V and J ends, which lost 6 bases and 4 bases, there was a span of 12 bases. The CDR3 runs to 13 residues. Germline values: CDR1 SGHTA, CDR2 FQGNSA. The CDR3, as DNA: TGTGCCAGCAGTTACGACAGGAGCTATGGCTACACCTTC. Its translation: CASSYDRSYGYTF.

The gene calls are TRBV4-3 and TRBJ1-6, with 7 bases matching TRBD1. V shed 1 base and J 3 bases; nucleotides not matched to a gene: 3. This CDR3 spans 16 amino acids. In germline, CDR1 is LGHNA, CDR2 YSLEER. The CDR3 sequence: CASSQAAGGYNSPLHF. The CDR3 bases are TGCGCCAGCAGCCAAGCAGCAGGGGGCTATAATTCACCCCTCCACTTT.

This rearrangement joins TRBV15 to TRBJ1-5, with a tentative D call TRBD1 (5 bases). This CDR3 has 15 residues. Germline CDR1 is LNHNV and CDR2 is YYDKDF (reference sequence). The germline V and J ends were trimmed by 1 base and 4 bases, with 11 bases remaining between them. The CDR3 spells CATSRGEQVNQPQHF. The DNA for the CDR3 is TGTGCCACCAGCAGAGGAGAACAGGTTAATCAGCCCCAGCATTTT.